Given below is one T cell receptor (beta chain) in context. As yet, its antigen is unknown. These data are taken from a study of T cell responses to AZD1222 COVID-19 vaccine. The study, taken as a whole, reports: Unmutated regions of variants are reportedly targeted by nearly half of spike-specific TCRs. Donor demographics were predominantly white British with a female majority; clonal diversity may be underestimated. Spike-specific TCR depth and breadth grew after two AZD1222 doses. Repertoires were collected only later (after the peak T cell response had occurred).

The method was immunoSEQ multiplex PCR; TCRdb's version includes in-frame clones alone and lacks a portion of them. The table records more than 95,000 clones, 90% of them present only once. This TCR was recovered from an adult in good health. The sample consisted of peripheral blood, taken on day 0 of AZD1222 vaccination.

The DNA for the CDR3 is TGTGCCAGCAGCTCGGCCGGGCGATTGGGAACAGATACGCAGTATTTT. Encoded protein: CASSSAGRLGTDTQYF. V gene TRBV5-4 combines with J gene TRBJ2-3; D ambiguous. V was pared by 3 bases and J by 3 bases, with 17 bases between. In germline, CDR1 is SGHNT, CDR2 YYREEE (reference sequence). The CDR3 spans 16 residues.